This TCR beta chain was sequenced in a study of blood T cells in healthy people across ages. Study results and caveats: The donors' CMV status was not determined, possibly confounding changes in expanded clonotypes.

Using a J-beta primer mix together with a sample-barcoded 5' primer, a second PCR was run for roughly 7 to 12 cycles. MiXCR was run by TCRdb on the 5' RACE reads, yielding one entry per CDR3 protein. Of just under 750,000 distinct CDR3 sequences detected, around a fifth appear once; the ten largest clones hold around 21%. The V end was cut by 0 bases, the J end by 0 bases, with 9 bases between. CDR1 is MNHEY, CDR2 SVGEGT, per germline. CDR3 length: 16 amino acids. A word on this clonotype: Its antigen remains unidentified.

The chain links TRBV6-2 or TRBV6-3 to TRBJ1-5; D not resolved. This TCR was sampled from an older man in good health. Input material: blood. The DNA of the CDR3 is TGTGCCAGCAGTTACTCACGCTCGAATAGCAATCAGCCCCAGCATTTT. This encodes CASSYSRSNSNQPQHF.